This T cell receptor (beta chain) was retrieved from a study of naive and memory T cell subsets. Overall study results and limits: Especially in CD8 cells, naive repertoires contained a few larger clonotypes, possibly CD45RA-re-expressing memory cells. Clonotypes here are unpaired alpha or beta chain sequences.

The beta constant-region primer was an equimolar mix of two oligonucleotides covering TRBC1 and TRBC2. Four rounds of PCR amplified the ligated cDNA using nested alpha and beta constant-region primers plus SP2. Each CDR3 protein is one row after TCRdb ran MiXCR on the UMI-ligation and nested PCR reads. The data hold roughly 83,000 distinct CDR3 sequences, with about 11% observed a single time. Per germline, CDR1 DFQATT and CDR2 SNEGSKA (reference sequence). V lost 7 bases and J lost 2, with 11 bases in between. The CDR3 covers 12 residues. This clonotype showed up just a few times. Its antigen is not identified.

This sequence joins TRBV20-1 and TRBJ2-5; possibly TRBD1 for D (5 bases). This sequence originates from a human donor in good health. The sequenced sample was naive CD4+ T cells from blood. CDR3 nucleotide sequence: TGCAGTGTACTCAGGGTTCAAGAGACCCAGTACTTC. It specifies CSVLRVQETQYF.